This T cell receptor (beta chain) comes out of a study of shared clonotypes between healthy human individuals. Naive CD4+ cells were CD45RA-selected; the remaining cells were memory. Libraries were prepared by immunoSEQ multiplex PCR; TCRdb keeps only in-frame clonotypes and omits some of them. Of under 2,500,000 clones detected, roughly 95% appear once; the ten largest clones hold more than 0.1%. Trimming left V 6 bases short and J 7 bases short, with 21 bases between. The CDR3 has 16 residues. Germline CDR1 ENHRY, CDR2 SYGVKD. The rearrangement uses TRBV10-3 and TRBJ2-2; the D gene is possibly TRBD1 (6 bases). The sequencing input was naive CD4+ T cells sorted from blood. Subset denoted: CD45RA+ positively selected. The TCR originated in a man aged 18 to 30 in good health. The CDR3 DNA reads as TGTGCCATCAGGGGTTCACAGGGTCAAAGGGACGGGGAGCTGTTTTTT. Protein product: CAIRGSQGQRDGELFF.